This entry lists 26 T cell receptor beta chains sequenced from one sample in a study of T cells in localized non-small cell lung cancer. The repertoire was sequenced with immunoSEQ multiplex PCR; TCRdb's copy has only in-frame clones and lacks some. Of 35,000 to 50,000 clones listed, around 85% are singletons. The material was peripheral blood, obtained before any cancer treatment. These receptors all come from a man aged 40 to 69 with stage I lung adenocarcinoma.

The J gene is TRBJ1-4, the V gene TRBV27; no clear D. The CDR3 runs 14 residues. The germline CDR1 and CDR2 sequences are MNHEY and SMNVEV (reference sequence). Trimming took off 7 bases at V and 3 bases at J, with 12 bases between the two ends. The CDR3 sequence is CASKRTGSNEKLFF. DNA of the CDR3: TGTGCCAGCAAGCGGACTGGGTCTAATGAAAAACTGTTTTTT.

This clone is a singleton in its sample. In DNA form, the CDR3 reads TGTGCCAGCAGCTTATCGGGACAAGAGGGCTACGAGCAGTACTTC. Amino acids: CASSLSGQEGYEQYF. The chain couples TRBV7-2 to TRBJ2-7; a weak D match, TRBD1 (6 bases). This CDR3 has 15 amino acids. The germline V gene has CDR1 SGHTA and CDR2 FQGNSA. The ends were cut back, 2 bases at V and 3 bases at J, with 14 bases in the middle. The variable domain in full, completed from reference TRBV7-2 and TRBJ2-7, reads GAGVSQSPSNKVTEKGKDVELRCDPISGHTALYWYRQSLGQGLEFLIYFQGNSAPDKSGLPSDRFSAERTGGSVSTLTIQRTQQEDSAVYLCASSLSGQEGYEQYFGPGTRLTVT.

The rearrangement uses TRBV2 and TRBJ2-5; TRBD2 might be the D (5 bases). V was clipped by 2 bases and J by 4 bases, with 8 bases between them. The CDR3 has 13 residues. The germline V gene has CDR1 SNHLY and CDR2 FYNNEI. CDR3 region: CASSETGGETQYF. In nucleotides, the CDR3 is TGTGCCAGCAGTGAAACCGGAGGAGAGACCCAGTACTTC. Full variable domain (outside the CDR3, taken from reference TRBV2 and TRBJ2-5): EPEVTQTPSHQVTQMGQEVILRCVPISNHLYFYWYRQILGQKVEFLVSFYNNEISEKSEIFDDQFSVERPDGSNFTLKIRSTKLEDSAMYFCASSETGGETQYFGPGTRLLVL.

J is TRBJ2-7 and V is TRBV5-4; D is perhaps TRBD1 (6 bases). The V end was cut by 3 bases, the J end by 0 bases, with 13 bases between. This CDR3 has 15 amino acids. Germline values: CDR1 SGHNT, CDR2 YYREEE (reference sequence). The CDR3 protein is CASSYKGTFSYEQYF. The CDR3 DNA reads TGTGCCAGCAGCTATAAAGGGACATTCTCCTACGAGCAGTACTTC.

The rearrangement joins TRBV9 to TRBJ2-7; perhaps TRBD2 as D (5 bases). This CDR3 has 12 residues. V was pared by 4 bases and J by 4 bases, with 9 bases between. The germline V gene encodes CDR1 SGDLS and CDR2 YYNGEE. CDR3: CASSPSGYEQYF. The DNA of the CDR3 is TGTGCCAGCAGCCCCTCGGGGTACGAGCAGTACTTC.

This chain connects TRBV5-1 to TRBJ2-1; 9 positions match TRBD2. The CDR3 has 16 amino acids. Unmatched junction bases numbered 3, after V lost 0 bases and J lost 2 bases. Germline assignment: CDR1 SGHRS and CDR2 YFSETQ. As DNA, the CDR3 is TGCGCCAGCAGCTTGGCCGGGACTAGCCCCTACAATGAGCAGTTCTTC. This encodes CASSLAGTSPYNEQFF.

This clone was detected only a few times. The chain uses TRBV2 and TRBJ2-7; D might be TRBD1 (5 bases). Germline V gene sequence: CDR1 SNHLY, CDR2 FYNNEI. The CDR3 is made up of 15 amino acids. Trimming removed 3 bases from V and 3 bases from J, with 15 bases in between. Here the CDR3 DNA reads TGTGCCAGCAGTGACCTCCCCAGGGCCGACTACGAGCAGTACTTC. The encoded protein is CASSDLPRADYEQYF.

The chain carries TRBV27 and TRBJ1-3; 10 bases map to TRBD1. Trimming removed 2 bases from V and 8 bases from J; junction bases left unmatched: 6. The CDR3 has 15 amino acids. The germline V gene encodes CDR1 MNHEY and CDR2 SMNVEV (reference sequence). DNA of the CDR3: TGTGCCAGCAGTTTAAGGACAGGGGGTCGGGACACCATATATTTT. Protein product: CASSLRTGGRDTIYF.

The chain couples TRBV27 to TRBJ2-3; 9 bases map to TRBD2. Germline CDR1 MNHEY, CDR2 SMNVEV (reference sequence). The CDR3 spans 17 residues. V dropped 2 bases and J dropped 6; count of bases not matched to a gene: 12. Here the CDR3 DNA reads TGTGCCAGCAGTTTAAAAGGTGTTCGGCTAGCGGGGGATACGCAGTATTTT. Residues: CASSLKGVRLAGDTQYF.

The V and J genes are TRBV7-9 and TRBJ2-3, with D perhaps assigned TRBD1 or TRBD2 (6 bases each). This CDR3 contains 16 residues. Germline CDR1 SEHNR, CDR2 FQNEAQ (reference sequence). With 5 bases removed from V and 4 bases from J, the gap between germline ends came to 19 bases. CDR3 nucleotide sequence: TGTGCCAGCAGCCTCATGGAGGGGGGTCGCCCAGATACGCAGTATTTT. Its protein is CASSLMEGGRPDTQYF. The whole variable domain, filled in from reference TRBV7-9 and TRBJ2-3, reads DTGVSQNPRHKITKRGQNVTFRCDPISEHNRLYWYRQTLGQGPEFLTYFQNEAQLEKSRLLSDRFSAERPKGSFSTLEIQRTEQGDSAMYLCASSLMEGGRPDTQYFGPGTRLTVL.

This sequence joins TRBV2 and TRBJ2-1; the D is unclear. The germline CDR1 and CDR2 sequences are SNHLY and FYNNEI. This CDR3 comprises 14 residues. V was clipped by 7 bases and J by 0 bases, with 10 bases between them. DNA for the CDR3: TGTGCCAGCATCCCCGCGAGCTCCTACAATGAGCAGTTCTTC. This encodes CASIPASSYNEQFF.

CDR3: CASSEGPGQGIYEQYF. CDR3 coding DNA: TGTGCCAGCAGTGAAGGCCCGGGACAGGGAATCTACGAGCAGTACTTC. The rearrangement joins TRBV6-1 to TRBJ2-7; 9 positions agree with TRBD1. V shed 1 base, J shed 3 bases, and the junction held 7 bases outside the gene matches. This CDR3 comprises 16 residues. Germline V gene lookup returns CDR1 MNHNS and CDR2 SASEGT.

This clone was detected only a few times. V usage is TRBV28 and J usage is TRBJ1-5; D uncertain. The CDR3 runs 12 residues. CDR1 is MDHEN and CDR2 is SYDVKM in the germline V gene. Deletions cut 9 bases from V and 2 bases from J, with 8 bases between. CDR3 sequence reads: CASPTGNQPQHF. CDR3 sequence (DNA): TGTGCCAGTCCAACAGGCAATCAGCCCCAGCATTTT.

Only a few counts were recorded for this clone. The chain joins TRBV4-3 to TRBJ2-3, with D unclear. This CDR3 is built from 15 residues. V lost 0 bases to trimming and J lost 3 bases, with 10 bases between them. Germline assignment: CDR1 LGHNA and CDR2 YSLEER. CDR3 region: CASSQENLGTDTQYF. The CDR3 DNA sequence: TGCGCCAGCAGCCAAGAAAACTTGGGGACAGATACGCAGTATTTT.

The chain has TRBV11-2 and TRBJ2-1, with unresolved D. The V and J ends lost 1 base and 3 bases respectively, with 10 bases between them. Per germline, CDR1 SGHAT and CDR2 FQNNGV. This CDR3 comprises 15 residues. The CDR3 DNA follows: TGTGCCAGCAGCTTAGTGGCAGGCGTCTACAATGAGCAGTTCTTC. This gives the protein CASSLVAGVYNEQFF.

The chain couples TRBV28 to TRBJ2-5, with TRBD2 identical over 11 bases. The ends lost 5 bases at V and 5 bases at J; junction bases unmatched: 4. The CDR3 is 14 amino acids. Germline assignment: CDR1 MDHEN and CDR2 SYDVKM. This chain's CDR3 is CASSRLAGTETQYF. The CDR3 DNA sequence: TGTGCCAGCAGTCGACTAGCGGGGACGGAGACCCAGTACTTC.

The rearrangement uses TRBV5-6 and TRBJ2-6, with D tentatively TRBD1 (6 bases). Germline loops: CDR1 SGHDT, CDR2 YYEEEE. The CDR3 spans 16 residues. V lost 2 bases and J lost 1, with 10 bases in between. CDR3: CASSFGTPSGANVLTF. CDR3 coding DNA: TGTGCCAGCAGCTTCGGGACACCTTCTGGGGCCAACGTCCTGACTTTC.

The chain couples TRBV15 to TRBJ1-3, with 7 positions matching TRBD1. The CDR3 length is 16 residues. Germline V gene data show CDR1 as LNHNV and CDR2 as YYDKDF (reference sequence). With V trimmed by 0 bases and J by 4 bases, 6 bases remained unmatched. The chain's CDR3 is CATSRDQRGPGNTIYF. CDR3 sequence (DNA): TGTGCCACCAGCAGAGATCAGAGGGGGCCCGGAAACACCATATATTTT.

V gene TRBV7-3 combines with J gene TRBJ1-3, with D unclear. The CDR3 has 13 amino acids. The germline V gene encodes CDR1 SGHTA and CDR2 FQGTGA. V was trimmed by 5 bases and J by 0 bases, leaving 5 bases between them. DNA for the CDR3: TGTGCCAGCAGCCGGAACTCTGGAAACACCATATATTTT. It is translated as CASSRNSGNTIYF.

The chain joins TRBV6-6 to TRBJ1-4, with 8 nucleotides matching TRBD1. With V trimmed by 2 bases and J by 8 bases, 7 bases remained unmatched. The V gene's germline CDR1 is MNHNY and CDR2 SVGAGI (reference sequence). The CDR3 has 15 amino acids. The CDR3 here is CASSYRGQGNEKLFF. CDR3 nucleotide sequence: TGTGCCAGCAGTTACCGTGGACAGGGTAACGAAAAACTGTTTTTT.

J is TRBJ2-5 and V is TRBV10-1; 12 bases map to TRBD2. With 2 bases clipped from V and 2 bases from J, the junction kept 3 bases outside the gene matches. The V gene's germline CDR1 is WNHNN and CDR2 SYGVQD (reference sequence). This CDR3 region has 16 residues. The chain's CDR3 is CASSEPLAGGQETQYF. Here the CDR3 DNA reads TGCGCCAGCAGTGAGCCACTAGCGGGAGGTCAAGAGACCCAGTACTTC.

Only a few counts were recorded for this clone. The rearrangement uses TRBV19 and TRBJ1-5; no firm D call. The V gene lost 5 bases and the J gene lost 4 bases, with 9 bases spanning the gap. The CDR3 is 13 amino acids. The germline CDR1 and CDR2 sequences are LNHDA and SQIVND (reference sequence). The chain's CDR3 is CASSDQTNQPQHF. CDR3 DNA sequence: TGTGCCAGTAGTGACCAGACTAATCAGCCCCAGCATTTT.

The rearrangement links TRBV7-8 to TRBJ1-2; D uncertain. This CDR3 has 14 amino acids. Trimming removed 1 base from V and 8 bases from J, with 14 bases in between. Germline CDR1 is SGHVS and CDR2 is FQNEAQ. CDR3 nucleotide sequence: TGTGCCAGCAGCTTAGAGGCAGCCCCTAAGGGCTACACCTTC. This codes for CASSLEAAPKGYTF.

The chain is built from TRBV18 and TRBJ1-3, with 7 bases matching TRBD1. Germline CDR1 and CDR2: KGHSH and LQKENI. V lost 6 bases to trimming and J lost 0 bases; unmatched junction nucleotides: 8. The length of the CDR3 is 16 residues. In DNA, the CDR3 is TGTGCCAGCTCGAGGGACAGCCCGCTCTCTGGAAACACCATATATTTT. Translated, it gives CASSRDSPLSGNTIYF.

This chain links TRBV4-2 with TRBJ2-5; D call uncertain. The germline V gene encodes CDR1 LGHNA and CDR2 YNFKEQ. CDR3 size: 14 residues. Trimming left V 4 bases short and J 7 bases short, with 16 bases between. CDR3 amino acids: CASSPPSEWGTQYF. Here the CDR3 DNA reads TGTGCCAGCAGCCCCCCGTCCGAGTGGGGGACCCAGTACTTC.

This chain joins TRBV2 and TRBJ2-1, with D unclear. CDR3 length equals 16 residues. Trimming took off 6 bases at V and 6 bases at J, with 21 bases between the two ends. Germline V gene lookup returns CDR1 SNHLY and CDR2 FYNNEI. Here the CDR3 reads CASSYNGVKSSNEQFF. As DNA, the CDR3 is TGTGCCAGCAGCTATAATGGGGTAAAATCGAGCAATGAGCAGTTCTTC. Combining the CDR3 with reference TRBV2 and TRBJ2-1 gives the whole variable domain EPEVTQTPSHQVTQMGQEVILRCVPISNHLYFYWYRQILGQKVEFLVSFYNNEISEKSEIFDDQFSVERPDGSNFTLKIRSTKLEDSAMYFCASSYNGVKSSNEQFFGPGTRLTVL.